The entry that follows covers one T cell receptor (beta chain) sequence. This record comes from a study of CD8 T cells in Susac syndrome. Reverse transcription used about 0.45 to 1 ug RNA and random hexamers. TCRdb re-called the immunoSEQ multiplex PCR reads with MiXCR, one entry per CDR3 protein. The table shows approximately 300,000 distinct CDR3 sequences, with around nine tenths occurring only once. Source material: CD8+ T cells from PBMCs. The clonotype originates from a human donor with multiple sclerosis.

The CDR3 loop reads CAWSVFPGQGSSYEQYF. The DNA of the CDR3 is TGTGCCTGGAGTGTATTTCCCGGGCAGGGTAGCTCCTACGAGCAGTACTTC. The genes are TRBV30 and TRBJ2-7; maybe TRBD1 (5 bases). This CDR3 has 17 residues. From germline, CDR1 is GTSNPN and CDR2 SVGIG (reference sequence). V lost 0 bases and J 0 bases, leaving 18 bases between the germline ends. The entire variable domain, with the rest obtained from reference TRBV30 and TRBJ2-7, is as follows: SQTIHQWPATLVQPVGSPLSLECTVEGTSNPNLYWYRQAAGRGLQLLFYSVGIGQISSEVPQNLSASRPQDRQFILSSKKLLLSDSGFYLCAWSVFPGQGSSYEQYFGPGTRLTVT.